The 19 T cell receptor beta chains below all came from one sample that was sequenced in a study of shared clonotypes between healthy human individuals. Assay: immunoSEQ multiplex PCR; the TCRdb copy retains only in-frame clones and omits some. The sample has 950,000 to 1,100,000 clones; around four fifths are singletons. Input material: memory CD4+ T cells sorted from blood. Subset specified: CD45RA-negative fraction. These receptors came from a young man in good health.

The V call is TRBV7-6, the J call TRBJ2-7; TRBD1 aligns across 11 bases. V was pared by 5 bases and J by 6 bases, with 3 bases of the junction left unmatched. The CDR3 spans 13 residues. The germline V gene encodes CDR1 SGHVS and CDR2 FNYEAQ. CDR3 sequence: CASSRGTGGEQYF. CDR3 coding DNA: TGTGCCAGCAGCCGAGGGACAGGGGGCGAGCAGTACTTC.

The chain has TRBV5-6 and TRBJ1-2; 10 bases agree with TRBD1. The V and J ends lost 0 bases and 7 bases, in that order; junction bases with no gene match: 0. In germline, CDR1 is SGHDT, CDR2 YYEEEE. This CDR3 is built from 13 residues. The CDR3 loop is CASSLGQGAGYTF. The CDR3 DNA reads as TGTGCCAGCAGCTTGGGACAGGGGGCTGGCTACACCTTC.

The chain is built from TRBV5-6 and TRBJ2-5; D gene ambiguous. The closer fit of TRBJ2-7 to the DNA end suggests the J call may be wrong. The CDR3 runs to 12 residues. Germline V gives CDR1 SGHDT, CDR2 YYEEEE. The CDR3 loop is CASSDTDYEQYF. In DNA, the CDR3 is TGTGCCAGCAGCGACACCGACTACGAGCAGTACTTC.

This clone came up a few times. The chain joins TRBV2 to TRBJ1-1; D remains unclear. Germline CDR1 is SNHLY and CDR2 is FYNNEI. The V end lost 6 bases, the J end lost 1 base, and 9 bases lay between the germline ends. CDR3 length: 13 residues. The CDR3 loop is CASRVSQNTEAFF. CDR3 DNA: TGTGCCAGCAGGGTTTCTCAGAACACTGAAGCTTTCTTT. Variable domain in full (rest from reference TRBV2 and TRBJ1-1): EPEVTQTPSHQVTQMGQEVILRCVPISNHLYFYWYRQILGQKVEFLVSFYNNEISEKSEIFDDQFSVERPDGSNFTLKIRSTKLEDSAMYFCASRVSQNTEAFFGQGTRLTVV.

As DNA, the CDR3 is TGTGCCAGCAGGTGGACAGGGGTTAACACTGAAGCTTTCTTT. Translating gives CASRWTGVNTEAFF. This chain connects TRBV6-5 to TRBJ1-1; 9 positions agree with TRBD1. V shed 6 bases, J shed 2 bases, and the junction held 4 bases outside the gene matches. The length of the CDR3 is 14 residues. Germline V CDR1 and CDR2: MNHEY, SVGAGI.

A note on this clone: One end of the junction is discordant with germline, which a read error may explain. The chain joins TRBV7-7 to TRBJ2-5; possible D gene TRBD1, 6 bases. The V gene's germline CDR1 is SSHAT and CDR2 FNYEAQ (reference sequence). This CDR3 is built from 14 residues. CDR3 bases: TGTGCTAGCAGCTCCGGACAGACGGGAGAGACCCAGTACTTC. This gives the protein CASSSGQTGETQYF. Full variable domain (missing parts from reference TRBV7-7 and TRBJ2-5): GAGVSQSPRYKVTKRGQDVTLRCDPISSHATLYWYQQALGQGPEFLTYFNYEAQPDKSGLPSDRFSAERPEGSISTLTIQRTEQRDSAMYRCASSSGQTGETQYFGPGTRLLVL.

This clone was observed a single time. This chain links TRBV15 with TRBJ1-5; tentatively, D is TRBD1 (5 bases). Trimming removed 0 bases from V and 4 bases from J, with 10 bases in between. The CDR3 totals 15 residues. Per the germline V gene, CDR1 is LNHNV and CDR2 is YYDKDF (reference sequence). CDR3 DNA sequence: TGTGCCACCAGCAGAGATAGGGACGGGAATCAGCCCCAGCATTTT. It is translated as CATSRDRDGNQPQHF.

The chain joins TRBV6-6 to TRBJ1-1, with TRBD1 as a possible D gene (6 bases). Germline V gene sequence: CDR1 MNHNY, CDR2 SVGAGI (reference sequence). V was clipped by 4 bases and J by 11 bases, with 17 bases between them. The CDR3 sequence is 13 residues long. CDR3 DNA: TGTGCCAGCAGTTCGACAGGTGGAAGGGAGGCTTTCTTT. Protein: CASSSTGGREAFF.

This chain connects TRBV6-1 to TRBJ1-5, with a weak D call TRBD1 (6 bases). From germline, CDR1 is MNHNS and CDR2 SASEGT. V shed 4 bases and J shed 4 bases, with 11 bases lying between them. This CDR3 contains 14 residues. The CDR3 DNA reads TGTGCCAGCAGTGCGGACAGTGAGAATCAGCCCCAGCATTTT. Amino acid sequence: CASSADSENQPQHF.

The chain combines TRBV10-1 with TRBJ2-1; 10 nucleotides match TRBD2. From germline, CDR1 is WNHNN and CDR2 SYGVQD (reference sequence). Trimming cost V 5 bases and J 4 bases; bases outside gene matches: 2. The CDR3 is 14 residues long. In DNA, the CDR3 is TGCGCCAGCAGTCAGCGGGGGGGATACAATGAGCAGTTCTTC. Its translation: CASSQRGGYNEQFF.

This chain uses TRBV4-1 with TRBJ1-5, with 11 bases matching TRBD1. CDR1 is MGHRA and CDR2 is YSYEKL in the germline V gene. Losses at the gene ends were 0 bases for V and 4 bases for J; bases not matched to a gene: 2. This CDR3 has 16 amino acids. CDR3 sequence: CASSQDRDRGNQPQHF. As DNA, the CDR3 is TGCGCCAGCAGCCAAGATCGGGACAGGGGGAATCAGCCCCAGCATTTT.

The V gene is TRBV5-1, the J gene TRBJ2-1; possibly TRBD1 for D (6 bases). Trimming cost V 0 bases and J 5 bases, with 18 bases left between them. CDR1 is SGHRS and CDR2 is YFSETQ in the germline V gene. There are 17 residues in the CDR3. The CDR3 DNA reads TGCGCCAGCAGCTTGGTCAATGCTAGGACAGCCCACAATGAGCAGTTCTTC. Protein: CASSLVNARTAHNEQFF.

The chain carries TRBV28 and TRBJ1-4, with 8 nucleotides matching TRBD1. Unmatched junction bases numbered 12, after V lost 5 bases and J lost 7 bases. The CDR3 runs to 16 residues. From germline, CDR1 is MDHEN and CDR2 SYDVKM. CDR3 protein: CASSPPDRARSEKLFF. CDR3 DNA sequence: TGTGCCAGCAGTCCTCCGGACAGGGCTCGGTCTGAAAAACTGTTTTTT.

This chain's CDR3 is CASTVAGGLSTQYF. In DNA, the CDR3 is TGTGCCAGCACGGTAGCGGGGGGGCTAAGTACGCAGTATTTT. The rearrangement uses TRBV6-1 and TRBJ2-3, with 11 bases identical to TRBD2. In germline, CDR1 is MNHNS, CDR2 SASEGT. This CDR3 is 14 amino acids long. J was trimmed by 8 bases and V by 7 bases; bases with no gene match: 8.

The chain is built from TRBV10-3 and TRBJ1-6; D is unclear. The germline CDR1 and CDR2 sequences are ENHRY and SYGVKD. V was pared by 4 bases and J by 2 bases, with 6 bases between. This CDR3 is 14 amino acids long. The CDR3 is CAISGQTYNSPLHF. CDR3 DNA: TGTGCCATCAGTGGACAAACCTATAATTCACCCCTCCACTTT.

This clone showed up many times. Distinct nucleotide sequences in the sample also encode this CDR3. The V and J genes are TRBV7-9 and TRBJ2-7, with D possibly TRBD2 on 6 matching bases. CDR1 is SEHNR and CDR2 is FQNEAQ in the germline V gene (reference sequence). V lost 5 bases and J lost 3, with 11 bases in between. CDR3 length: 13 residues. CDR3 nucleotide sequence: TGTGCCAGCAGCCGGAGGGCGGGCTACGAGCAGTACTTC. It specifies CASSRRAGYEQYF.

J is TRBJ1-1 and V is TRBV6-5; a weak D match, TRBD1 (5 bases). The CDR3 covers 14 residues. Germline V gene data show CDR1 as MNHEY and CDR2 as SVGAGI. V lost 4 bases, J lost 1 base, and 10 bases lay in between. CDR3 sequence reads: CASSSQGGNTEAFF. DNA for the CDR3: TGTGCCAGCAGTTCCCAGGGCGGGAACACTGAAGCTTTCTTT.

The J gene is TRBJ2-1, the V gene TRBV27, with D perhaps given as TRBD1 or TRBD2 (6 bases each). Trimming stripped 4 bases from V and 9 bases from J, with 16 bases between. The CDR3 runs to 14 residues. Per the germline V gene, CDR1 is MNHEY and CDR2 is SMNVEV (reference sequence). The CDR3 DNA reads TGTGCCAGCAGTTCTCTTGTGGGGGGCGGTGAGCAGTTCTTC. It translates to CASSSLVGGGEQFF.

The genes are TRBV9 and TRBJ1-2; no clear D. The V gene's germline CDR1 is SGDLS and CDR2 YYNGEE. V was clipped by 3 bases and J by 6 bases, with 6 bases between them. The CDR3 has 11 amino acids. In nucleotides, the CDR3 is TGTGCCAGCAGCGCCTTCCATGGCTACACCTTC. Protein sequence: CASSAFHGYTF.